What follows is one T cell receptor beta chain and its context. Germline CDR1 is MNHEY and CDR2 is SVGAGI. The length of the CDR3 is 14 residues. V was clipped by 10 bases and J by 7 bases; unmatched bases: 10. Per the study methods: Amplification of reference gene primers provided the estimated nucleated cell counts. Libraries were prepared by immunoSEQ multiplex PCR; TCRdb keeps only in-frame clonotypes and omits some of them. V, J and clone size were drawn from that table, and D and trimming were deduced from the DNA. Of approximately 230,000 clones in the sample, just under 85% are singletons; the top ten hold roughly 10%. This entry comes from a study of blood T cell repertoires in COVID-19. Study-wide context: Material from acute and convalescent COVID-19 was sourced from the United States, Italy and Spain. The analysed material was cDNA or gDNA that came from T cells, B-cell-depleted T cells, or PBMCs.

The sample consisted of peripheral blood. The chain links TRBV6-5 to TRBJ1-4, with 9 bases aligning to TRBD1. This clonotype originated in a man older than 75 with acute or convalescent COVID-19. CDR3 residues: CATNTGQGSEKLFF. In DNA, the CDR3 is TGTGCCACCAATACGGGACAGGGAAGTGAAAAACTGTTTTTT.